This T cell receptor beta chain was profiled in a study of blood T cell repertoires in COVID-19. Study details: The analysed material was cDNA or gDNA that came from T cells, B-cell-depleted T cells, or PBMCs.

In the authors' methods: Nucleated cell counts were estimated from reference gene primer amplification. This table comes from immunoSEQ multiplex PCR, and its TCRdb copy is limited to in-frame clones, with some not included. Clone size and V and J calls were adopted from that table, with D and trimming inferred from the DNA. The sample carries 100,000 or so clones, around 80% recorded once. The CDR3 covers 15 residues. Germline-derived CDR1 and CDR2 are LGHNA and YSLEER. Deletions cut 4 bases from V and 5 bases from J, with 14 bases between. The chain has TRBV4-3 and TRBJ2-2; D ambiguous. This receptor was obtained from a woman of 80 years or more with acute or convalescent COVID-19. What was sequenced was peripheral blood. The CDR3 here is CASSPRQPPTGELFF. In DNA, the CDR3 is TGCGCCAGCAGCCCCCGACAACCACCTACCGGGGAGCTGTTTTTT.